This T cell receptor beta chain stems from a study of human T cells and chemical hapten exposure. This clonotype was detected many times. Each CDR3 protein is one row after TCRdb ran MiXCR on the RACE reads. The sample records 380,000 or so distinct CDR3 sequences, over 5% being singletons. V was clipped by 2 bases and J by 8 bases, with 13 bases between them. The length of the CDR3 is 14 residues. The germline V gene encodes CDR1 MNHEY and CDR2 SVGEGT. The time point here: pre-sensitization, week 0. Treatment reported: therapeutic diphenylcyclopropenone sensitization with weekly scalp DPC. Alopecia patients deemed DPC-suitable, aged 18 to 70, excluding pregnancy.

The sequencing used whole blood, collected in connection with sensitization to the hapten diphenylcyclopropenone (DPC). The rearrangement joins TRBV6-2 or TRBV6-3 to TRBJ2-1; D gene unclear. The receptor's source is a woman under 30 with alopecia areata. Some clones in this sample may be carry-over from other donors' samples. This chain's CDR3 is CASSYDDTTDEQFF. For the CDR3, the DNA is TGTGCCAGCAGTTACGACGACACCACGGATGAGCAGTTCTTC.